Listed below are T cell receptor beta chains from one sample, sequenced in a study of T cells in Graves' hyperthyroidism and ophthalmopathy. TCRdb processed the multiplex PCR reads anew with MiXCR; each CDR3 protein has one entry. The sample has approximately 690,000 distinct CDR3 sequences, approximately 14% seen once. The sample comprised blood. The receptors here all came from a woman between 45 and 60 years old with Graves' ophthalmopathy. CDR3s include the opening cysteine and the closing phenylalanine or tryptophan. The order of the fields is clone size, J gene, V gene, D gene, CDR3 length, CDR3 protein, CDR3 DNA. The D gene is left open where the match is weak. Size values are once, few and many counts, or a class for expanded clones, and some rows have none.

clone_size: -; j_call: TRBJ2-1; v_call: TRBV11-2; d_call: -; cdr3_length: 17; cdr3_aa: CASSLGSGQENYNEQFF; cdr3_nt: TGTGCCAGCAGCTTGGGCTCGGGACAAGAGAATTACAATGAGCAGTTCTTC
clone_size: many; j_call: TRBJ1-5; v_call: TRBV19; d_call: -; cdr3_length: 11; cdr3_aa: CATGPGQPQHF; cdr3_nt: TGTGCCACGGGCCCGGGGCAGCCCCAGCATTTT
clone_size: few; j_call: TRBJ1-2; v_call: TRBV29-1; d_call: -; cdr3_length: 12; cdr3_aa: CSVIQRGEGYTF; cdr3_nt: TGCAGCGTCATCCAAAGGGGGGAAGGCTACACCTTC
clone_size: many; j_call: TRBJ2-7; v_call: TRBV3-1; d_call: -; cdr3_length: 19; cdr3_aa: CASSPERRGTMRVSYEQYF; cdr3_nt: TGTGCCAGCAGCCCAGAAAGGCGAGGGACGATGCGGGTTTCCTACGAGCAGTACTTC
clone_size: few; j_call: TRBJ2-7; v_call: TRBV10-3; d_call: -; cdr3_length: 16; cdr3_aa: CAISETGTSFSYEQYF; cdr3_nt: TGTGCCATCAGTGAAACCGGGACTTCCTTCTCCTACGAGCAGTACTTC
clone_size: many; j_call: TRBJ2-2; v_call: TRBV12-3/TRBV12-4; d_call: TRBD1; cdr3_length: 17; cdr3_aa: CASSKGSGGIITGELFF; cdr3_nt: TGTGCCAGCAGTAAAGGGTCAGGGGGCATAATCACCGGGGAGCTGTTTTTT
clone_size: many; j_call: TRBJ2-1; v_call: TRBV28; d_call: -; cdr3_length: 16; cdr3_aa: CASSQWVHSSYNEQFF; cdr3_nt: TGTGCCAGCAGTCAATGGGTCCACAGTTCCTACAATGAGCAGTTCTTC
clone_size: many; j_call: TRBJ2-7; v_call: TRBV28; d_call: -; cdr3_length: 11; cdr3_aa: CASSFAGEQYF; cdr3_nt: TGTGCCAGCAGTTTTGCCGGCGAGCAGTACTTC
clone_size: -; j_call: TRBJ1-5; v_call: TRBV6-2/TRBV6-3; d_call: -; cdr3_length: 14; cdr3_aa: CASNYGQYNQPQHF; cdr3_nt: TGTGCCAGCAATTACGGACAGTACAATCAGCCCCAGCATTTT
clone_size: -; j_call: TRBJ2-3; v_call: TRBV20-1; d_call: TRBD2; cdr3_length: 15; cdr3_aa: CSARGLAGEVDTQYF; cdr3_nt: TGCAGTGCCAGAGGACTAGCGGGAGAAGTAGATACGCAGTATTTT
clone_size: many; j_call: TRBJ2-3; v_call: TRBV7-9; d_call: -; cdr3_length: 13; cdr3_aa: CASSAPSTDTQYF; cdr3_nt: TGTGCCAGCAGCGCCCCTAGCACAGATACGCAGTATTTT